The 5 T cell receptor beta chains listed next were all sequenced from one sample in a study of response to subunit inactivated influenza vaccine. TCRdb itself ran the RT-PCR reads through MiXCR, one entry per CDR3 protein. The sample lists 700,000 to 800,000 distinct CDR3 sequences, less than 20% seen once, with 9.5% to 13% in the top ten. The specimen was PBMCs from blood, collected 5 to 6 days after vaccination. The source of these receptors is a man aged 50 or older who received an inactivated influenza vaccine.

For the CDR3, the DNA is TGTGCCATCAGAGGACAGGGGGATTCACCCCTCCACTTT. Amino acids: CAIRGQGDSPLHF. The chain employs TRBV10-3 and TRBJ1-6, with 10 positions matching TRBD1. Trimming cost V 6 bases and J 8 bases; bases outside gene matches: 1. The CDR3 covers 13 residues. The germline gives CDR1 ENHRY, CDR2 SYGVKD.

The chain recombines TRBV12-3 or TRBV12-4 with TRBJ2-1, with TRBD2 matching over 8 bases. The CDR3 consists of 18 residues. Trimming took 2 bases from V and 4 from J; bases not matched to a gene: 13. The CDR3 here is CASSLLVSGGGPYNEQFF. The CDR3 DNA follows: TGTGCCAGCAGTTTACTTGTGTCCGGCGGGGGGCCGTACAATGAGCAGTTCTTC.

This clonotype showed up many times. The V and J genes are TRBV7-2 and TRBJ2-3; D may be TRBD1 (5 bases). From germline, CDR1 is SGHTA and CDR2 FQGNSA. The V end lost 5 bases, the J end lost 6 bases, and 12 bases lay between the germline ends. This CDR3 is built from 13 residues. CDR3 region: CASSPRGVDTQYF. The CDR3 nucleotides read TGTGCCAGCAGCCCTAGGGGCGTCGATACGCAGTATTTT.

The chain uses TRBV7-9 and TRBJ2-5; either TRBD1 or TRBD2 may supply D (5 bases each). V shed 1 base and J shed 5 bases, with 14 bases lying between them. Germline V lookup: CDR1 SEHNR, CDR2 FQNEAQ (reference sequence). This CDR3 region has 15 residues. CDR3 sequence (DNA): TGTGCCAGCAGCTTAGAGGGGCTAGCCCCGGAGACCCAGTACTTC. Its translation: CASSLEGLAPETQYF.

This clonotype showed up many times. The V gene is TRBV29-1, the J gene TRBJ2-1; D gene ambiguous. V lost 7 bases to trimming and J lost 8 bases, with 27 bases between them. Germline V gene data show CDR1 as SQVTM and CDR2 as ANQGSEA. The CDR3 runs to 16 residues. CDR3 in DNA: TGCAGCGCCAAGGGCCTCCGAAAACGCGCGAGTGATGAGCAGTTCTTC. It translates to CSAKGLRKRASDEQFF.